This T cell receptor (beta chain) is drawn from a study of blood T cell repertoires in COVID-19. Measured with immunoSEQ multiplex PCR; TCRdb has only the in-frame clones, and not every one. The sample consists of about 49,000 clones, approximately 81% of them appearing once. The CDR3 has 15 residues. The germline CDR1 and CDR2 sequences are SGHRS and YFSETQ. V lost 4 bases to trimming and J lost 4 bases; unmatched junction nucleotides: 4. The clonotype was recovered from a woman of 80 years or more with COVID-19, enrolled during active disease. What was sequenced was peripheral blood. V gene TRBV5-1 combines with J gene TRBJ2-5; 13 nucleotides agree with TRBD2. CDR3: CASSRTSGSLETQYF. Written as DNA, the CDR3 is TGCGCCAGCAGCCGGACTAGCGGGAGTTTAGAGACCCAGTACTTC.